This TCR beta chain stems from a study of T cells in localized non-small cell lung cancer. Study results and limitations: Only one tumor region was sequenced, so heterogeneity remains possible. Measurement of T cell clonality placed uninvolved adjacent lung highest, above the level in tumor. Elevated blood T cell density was associated with longer overall survival. Of the top 100 tumor clones, median around 60 were in adjacent lung, 25 to 30 among its top 100.

Turning to this clone: Its antigen is not known.

The V end was cut by 4 bases, the J end by 2 bases, with 9 bases between. The length of the CDR3 is 13 residues. Germline-derived CDR1 and CDR2 are MNHEY and SMNVEV (reference sequence). Profiling relied on immunoSEQ multiplex PCR, and the TCRdb table lists in-frame clones only, not all of them. Altogether about 60,000 clones are present, 75% to 90% being singletons, with the ten largest covering around 1.8%. The TCR was taken from a woman aged 40 to 75 with stage I lung adenocarcinoma. The source material was peripheral blood, sampled before any cancer treatment. V is TRBV27 and J is TRBJ2-7; D is unresolved. The CDR3 bases are TGTGCCAGCAGTTGGGCAGGTACCTACGAGCAGTACTTC. This encodes CASSWAGTYEQYF.